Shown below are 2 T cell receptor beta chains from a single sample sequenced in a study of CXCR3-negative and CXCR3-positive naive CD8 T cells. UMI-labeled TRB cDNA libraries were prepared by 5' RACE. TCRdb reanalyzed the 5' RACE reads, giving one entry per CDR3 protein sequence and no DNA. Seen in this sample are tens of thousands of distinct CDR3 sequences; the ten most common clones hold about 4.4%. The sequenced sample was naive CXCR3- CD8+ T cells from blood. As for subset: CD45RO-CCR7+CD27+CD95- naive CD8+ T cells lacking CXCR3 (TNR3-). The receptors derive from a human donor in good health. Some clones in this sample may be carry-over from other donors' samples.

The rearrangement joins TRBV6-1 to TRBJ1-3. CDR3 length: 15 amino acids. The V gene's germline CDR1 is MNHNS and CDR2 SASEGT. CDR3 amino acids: CASSEAGSGGNTIYF.

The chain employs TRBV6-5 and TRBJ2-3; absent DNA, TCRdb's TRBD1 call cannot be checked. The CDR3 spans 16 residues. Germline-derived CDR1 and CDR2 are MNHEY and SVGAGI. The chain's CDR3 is CASGSWGAPSTDTQYF.